The sequence of this T cell receptor (beta chain) was determined in a study of human T cells and chemical hapten exposure (dated by TCRdb to the early 2020s). Some background on the complete study: For sensitization, 2% DPC in acetone was applied to a 2 cm by 2 cm area of upper inner arm skin. Libraries were pooled for sequencing, and variation in per-sample TCR yields was attributed mainly to small differences in library volumes within the pool. This study followed changes in the peripheral blood TCR repertoire in vivo during primary and secondary sensitization of alopecia patients to the hapten diphenylcyclopropenone (DPC). Patients additionally received weekly therapeutic DPC doses to the scalp throughout the approximately 24-week study period. Blood samples were taken from patients before sensitization (week 0) and then at 2, 6 and about 24 weeks after DPC sensitization. For TCR sequencing, blood came from some 31 alopecia patients at anywhere from one to four time points (pre-sensitization, 2, 6 and 24 weeks). Most of the patients in the cohort were female, and the cohort covered alopecia areata with under or over 50% scalp involvement, alopecia totalis and alopecia universalis. Patch tests used Finn chambers with 0.01% DPC on the upper back, scored after 6 days by International Contact Dermatitis Research Group standards. Study-wide conclusions, independent of this receptor: Significantly more large CDR3 similarity clusters were formed by expanded TCRs than by pre-sensitization or healthy control sets, consistent with antigen-driven responses. Patch test score correlated positively with the number of PT1 expanded TCRs, reaching significance at thresholds 8, 16 and 32 but not at 4. No change with DPC sensitization was found in the number of TCRs above 1 in 1000 frequency, and no evidence of global repertoire structure alterations was found. Repeated subsampling changed both the strength of the expansion versus patch-test correlation and the threshold at which the correlation became significant. Because every patient had alopecia, a presumed autoimmune disease, the patients' immune response might differ from that of healthy individuals.

The method behind the library was RACE. The instrument was a NextSeq 500. During library preparation, unique molecular identifiers were attached to individual cDNA molecules so that TCRs could be counted in a quantitative, reproducible way. From each blood RNA sample, both TCR alpha and TCR beta chains were sequenced. From the authors' description of their analysis: Samples had a median of approximately 93,000 TCRs, with a range from roughly 23,224 to 750,000. The Decombinator software suite was used to annotate V, J and CDR3 in the TCR reads. To make PS versus PT1 abundance plots, every sample was subsampled to the same number of TCRs (28,000). TCRs were defined as expanded if absent before sensitization and observed at least eight times at the 2-week time point. Starting from the raw public reads, TCRdb applied fastp trimming at Q25, assembled clones with MiXCR and retained in-frame beta chains. Under each unique CDR3 protein, matching rows form one entry showing the most common genes and DNA. For this entry, the V and J calls and clone size follow TCRdb and not the study's own pipeline. The sample profile shows tens of thousands of distinct CDR3 sequences; roughly a tenth of them were found once. The top ten clones comprise less than 2.5% of the sample.

The time point label, as the study defines it: patch test 1, 2 weeks after DPC sensitization. Read against the paper, the sample's treatment or condition label means: therapeutic diphenylcyclopropenone sensitization with weekly scalp DPC. At every patch-test visit, the blood draw took place before the patch test was put on. Patients were eligible if aged 18 to 70, diagnosed with alopecia and judged suitable for DPC therapy, and pregnant patients were excluded. Total RNA was extracted from unfractionated whole blood collected in Tempus Blood RNA tubes. CDR1 and CDR2 are drawn from the germline V gene: MNHNS, SASEGT. The CDR3 holds 15 amino acids from the cysteine to the phenylalanine. Left in the record is the CDR3 DNA by itself, 45 bases read in frame from the first base. V and J are truncated by 3 bases and 8 bases respectively, leaving an intervening sequence of 19 bases. This clonotype was seen ten or more times. What this receptor recognizes is not known. Per-nucleotide qualities are absent, and no much larger clonotype sits a single base away.

This clonotype was obtained from a man aged 35 to 55 with alopecia areata. Some clones in this sample may be carry-over from other donors' samples. The chain employs TRBV6-1 and TRBJ1-2; there is no confident call for the D gene. The material was whole blood, obtained in connection with sensitization to the hapten diphenylcyclopropenone (DPC). The CDR3 protein is CASSEDPLDPNGYTF. In nucleotide form, the sequence is TGTGCCAGCAGTGAGGACCCTCTGGACCCGAACGGCTACACCTTC.